The 2 T cell receptor beta chains below were found in one sample sequenced in a study of technical replicates of blood from a few donors. The data were produced by immunoSEQ multiplex PCR, yet TCRdb's version contains in-frame clones alone and is incomplete. The sample lists about 60,000 clones, about 88% seen once, with over 4% in the top ten. Specimen: PBMCs. The receptor set was obtained from a human donor in good health. Some clones in this sample may be carry-over from other donors' samples.

CDR3 nucleotides: TGTGCCAGCAGGGCTACAGGGGACACTTACAATGAGCAGTTCTTC. It specifies CASRATGDTYNEQFF. V gene TRBV7-2 combines with J gene TRBJ2-1; 7 positions match TRBD1. The CDR3 loop spans 15 amino acids. V was clipped by 6 bases and J by 4 bases; unmatched bases: 9. The germline V gene encodes CDR1 SGHTA and CDR2 FQGNSA. Based on the CDR3 plus reference TRBV7-2 and TRBJ2-1, the full variable domain is GAGVSQSPSNKVTEKGKDVELRCDPISGHTALYWYRQSLGQGLEFLIYFQGNSAPDKSGLPSDRFSAERTGGSVSTLTIQRTQQEDSAVYLCASRATGDTYNEQFFGPGTRLTVL.

This rearrangement joins TRBV6-5 to TRBJ1-4; D gene ambiguous. V lost 0 bases to trimming and J lost 0 bases, with 8 bases between them. The CDR3 extends over 16 amino acids. The V gene's germline CDR1 is MNHEY and CDR2 SVGAGI. The CDR3 DNA reads TGTGCCAGCAGTTACTCCGGAGGGACAACTAATGAAAAACTGTTTTTT. This translates into CASSYSGGTTNEKLFF.